Given below is one TCR beta chain in context. The germline gives CDR1 SGHAT, CDR2 FQNNGV. The CDR3 length is 17 residues. Trimming took 6 bases from V and 1 from J, leaving 21 bases between them. The record originates from a study of blood T cell repertoires in COVID-19. Study overall: Whether acute or convalescent, the COVID-19 samples came from the United States, Italy and Spain. T cells, B-cell-depleted T cells, or PBMCs provided the cDNA or gDNA that served as material.

TCRdb keeps only in-frame clones here, not all; method: immunoSEQ multiplex PCR. This table has approximately 85,000 clones, about 85% appearing once. The receptor was isolated from a woman between 70 and 85 years old with active or convalescent COVID-19. The rearrangement joins TRBV11-2 to TRBJ2-5; TRBD2 might be the D (6 bases). The sequenced sample was peripheral blood. Written as DNA, the CDR3 is TGTGCCAGCAGACTGGGAGGCGTCCTGATGTTCCAAGAGACCCAGTACTTC. Translated: CASRLGGVLMFQETQYF.